This is a list of T cell receptor beta chains from one sample in a study of blood T cell repertoires in COVID-19. The table came from immunoSEQ multiplex PCR; TCRdb's copy has only in-frame clones and leaves some out. The data show roughly 380,000 clones, approximately 89% seen once. Input material: peripheral blood. Every receptor here comes from a woman aged 60 to 75 with COVID-19, enrolled during active disease. Both conserved end residues are part of each CDR3. A D gene is named only where the DNA matches it firmly. Expanded clones get a size class; other rows say once, few or many, or leave the size out.

d_call j_call v_call clone_size cdr3_aa cdr3_nt
. TRBJ1-4 TRBV3-1/TRBV3-2 . CASSRRREEKLFF TGTGCCAGCAGCCGCCGACGGGAAGAAAAACTGTTTTTT
TRBD1 TRBJ1-2 TRBV6-1 . CASSEIRRGRGRTGYTF TGTGCCAGCAGTGAAATAAGGCGGGGCAGGGGGCGGACTGGCTACACCTTC
TRBD1 TRBJ1-4 TRBV7-6 . CASSPGSGGRSEKLFF TGTGCCAGCAGCCCCGGGTCAGGGGGCAGGAGTGAAAAACTGTTTTTT
. TRBJ1-1 TRBV29-1 once CSVLTDMNTEAFF TGCAGCGTGCTGACAGATATGAACACTGAAGCTTTCTTT
TRBD2 TRBJ2-5 TRBV3-1/TRBV3-2 . CASSQDSGQETQYF TGTGCCAGCAGCCAAGATAGCGGGCAAGAGACCCAGTACTTC
. TRBJ1-4 TRBV5-1 few CASSQALGDGEKLFF TGCGCCAGCAGCCAAGCCCTAGGGGATGGTGAAAAACTGTTTTTT
. TRBJ1-1 TRBV20-1 . CSAPLGTEAFF TGCAGTGCTCCGCTCGGCACTGAAGCTTTCTTT
. TRBJ2-5 TRBV27 . CASSLSTGSTQYF TGTGCCAGCAGTTTATCAACAGGGTCGACCCAGTACTTC
TRBD1 TRBJ1-5 TRBV27 once CASSGRDRDQPQHF TGTGCCAGCAGTGGCCGGGACAGGGATCAGCCCCAGCATTTT
. TRBJ1-1 TRBV5-8 . CASSPDRLGTEAFF TGTGCCAGCAGCCCGGACAGACTGGGGACTGAAGCTTTCTTT
. TRBJ1-2 TRBV6-1 . CASSEVGQTYYTF TGTGCCAGCAGTGAAGTAGGACAGACTTACTACACCTTC
TRBD1 TRBJ1-2 TRBV3-1/TRBV3-2 . CASSSPGTALYGYTF TGTGCCAGCAGTTCTCCCGGGACAGCACTTTATGGCTACACCTTC
. TRBJ2-7 TRBV12-3/TRBV12-4 . CASSPQGYEQYF TGTGCCAGCAGTCCACAGGGTTACGAGCAGTACTTC
. TRBJ1-1 TRBV7-3 . CASSPGTNTEAFF TGTGCCAGCAGCCCGGGAACGAACACTGAAGCTTTCTTT
TRBD1 TRBJ2-2 TRBV19 . CASRRDRGTGELFF TGTGCCAGTAGGAGGGACAGGGGTACCGGGGAGCTGTTTTTT
. TRBJ1-4 TRBV5-4 once CASSAQGNNEKLFF TGTGCCAGCAGCGCGCAGGGTAACAATGAAAAACTGTTTTTT
. TRBJ2-7 TRBV27 . CASSSRRRAYEQYF TGTGCCAGCAGTTCACGCCGCAGGGCGTACGAGCAGTACTTC
. TRBJ2-5 TRBV6-6 . CAAGSEETQYF TGTGCCGCCGGGAGTGAAGAGACCCAGTACTTC
. TRBJ2-7 TRBV28 . CASSPDSSYEQYF TGTGCCAGCAGCCCGGACAGCTCCTACGAGCAGTACTTC
. TRBJ2-5 TRBV12-5 . CASGLSGGPQETQYF TGTGCTAGTGGTTTAAGTGGGGGCCCACAAGAGACCCAGTACTTC
. TRBJ1-1 TRBV25-1 . CASSDGVRTGTEAFF TGTGCCAGCAGTGATGGAGTCAGAACAGGCACTGAAGCTTTCTTT
. TRBJ1-6 TRBV7-8 . CASSLLQGLTEPLHF TGTGCCAGCAGCTTACTTCAGGGGTTAACGGAGCCCCTCCACTTT
. TRBJ2-5 TRBV9 . CASSSDAGGETQYF TGTGCCAGCAGCTCAGACGCCGGGGGAGAGACCCAGTACTTC
. TRBJ1-1 TRBV18 . CASSRQGDTEAFF TGTGCCAGCTCAAGACAAGGGGATACTGAAGCTTTCTTT
. TRBJ1-1 TRBV28 once CASSSGGQNTEAFF TGTGCCAGCAGTTCCGGGGGGCAGAACACTGAAGCTTTCTTT
TRBD2 TRBJ2-5 TRBV9 . CASSRSGGAQETQYF TGTGCCAGCAGCCGTAGCGGGGGGGCACAAGAGACCCAGTACTTC
. TRBJ1-1 TRBV2 . CASNKQLPGSNTEAFF TGTGCCAGCAATAAGCAGCTCCCAGGGTCCAACACTGAAGCTTTCTTT
TRBD1 TRBJ2-2 TRBV19 once CASSPAGTGIGELFF TGTGCCAGTAGTCCGGCCGGGACAGGTATCGGGGAGCTGTTTTTT
TRBD1 TRBJ1-5 TRBV19 . CASSPGTGGNQPQHF TGTGCCAGTAGTCCGGGGACAGGGGGGAATCAGCCCCAGCATTTT
. TRBJ2-5 TRBV2 . CASSAQLQETQYF TGTGCCAGCAGTGCACAGCTACAAGAGACCCAGTACTTC
TRBD1 TRBJ2-3 TRBV5-1 . CASSHWDRNTDTQYF TGCGCCAGCAGCCATTGGGACAGGAACACAGATACGCAGTATTTT
. TRBJ1-2 TRBV6-6 . CASSSPTPNGYTF TGTGCCAGCAGTTCGCCGACTCCCAATGGCTACACCTTC
TRBD2 TRBJ2-3 TRBV5-1 once CASSDGLAGRTDTQYF TGCGCCAGCAGCGACGGACTAGCGGGGCGCACAGATACGCAGTATTTT
. TRBJ2-1 TRBV19 . CASSIDRTVRSYNEQFF TGTGCCAGTAGTATAGACCGGACAGTCCGCTCCTACAATGAGCAGTTCTTC
TRBD2 TRBJ2-7 TRBV5-1 once CASSLDVAGSSYEQYF TGCGCCAGCAGCTTGGACGTAGCGGGGAGCTCCTACGAGCAGTACTTC
. TRBJ2-2 TRBV6-1 . CASSEALAGASGELFF TGTGCCAGCAGTGAAGCGCTTGCGGGGGCGAGTGGGGAGCTGTTTTTT
. TRBJ2-2 TRBV10-1 . CASSDSAAQYIGELFF TGCGCCAGCAGTGATTCCGCGGCCCAGTACATAGGGGAGCTGTTTTTT
. TRBJ2-6 TRBV5-1 . CASSLGGNGANVLTF TGCGCCAGCAGCTTGGGCGGGAACGGGGCCAACGTCCTGACTTTC
TRBD1 TRBJ1-1 TRBV7-9 . CASSPQGESTEAFF TGTGCCAGCAGCCCCCAGGGGGAGAGCACTGAAGCTTTCTTT
. TRBJ2-7 TRBV3-1/TRBV3-2 . CASSQDGGNEQYF TGTGCCAGCAGCCAAGATGGAGGGAACGAGCAGTACTTC
. TRBJ1-1 TRBV6-6 . CASRLPGEETEAFF TGTGCCAGCAGACTCCCCGGGGAGGAAACTGAAGCTTTCTTT
. TRBJ1-5 TRBV12-3/TRBV12-4 . CASSFGGPQHF TGTGCCAGCAGTTTCGGTGGGCCCCAGCATTTT
TRBD1 TRBJ1-2 TRBV27 . CASSLHEGARYGYTF TGTGCCAGCAGTCTCCATGAGGGGGCCAGGTATGGCTACACCTTC
. TRBJ1-3 TRBV27 . CASKEGSSGNTIYF TGTGCCAGCAAGGAGGGTTCGTCTGGAAACACCATATATTTT
TRBD1 TRBJ1-5 TRBV2 . CASSLIGTGWQPQHF TGTGCCAGCAGCCTAATTGGGACAGGGTGGCAGCCCCAGCATTTT
TRBD1 TRBJ1-2 TRBV6-5 . CASSYSDRFYGYTF TGTGCCAGCAGTTACTCGGACAGGTTCTATGGCTACACCTTC